This is a list of T cell receptor beta chains from one sample in a study of T cells in localized non-small cell lung cancer. The assay was immunoSEQ multiplex PCR, and TCRdb's table has in-frame clones only and misses some. This sample yields tens of thousands of clones, of which just under 80% are seen a single time; roughly 35% belongs to the top ten. Specimen: peripheral blood, collected before any cancer treatment. The receptor set was obtained from a male donor aged 60 or over with stage II squamous cell lung carcinoma. Each CDR3 is given without its conserved first and last residue. The D gene is left open where the match is weak. Size is omitted from some rows. Given values are once, few, many or a class for expanded clones.

>once|TRBJ2-1|TRBV9|TRBD2
ASSVGGGRGNEQF
>.|TRBJ2-1|TRBV9|.
ASSVDLLVVNEQF
>.|TRBJ2-3|TRBV7-2|TRBD2
ASSLRGLAGVNSQY
>.|TRBJ1-2|TRBV25-1|.
ASSGGQGPPPYGYT
>.|TRBJ1-1|TRBV30|.
AWSATANTEAF
>few|TRBJ2-3|TRBV14|TRBD1
ASSILTGTGKLTDTQY
>.|TRBJ1-1|TRBV29-1|TRBD1
SVTRDRNTEAF
>.|TRBJ1-6|TRBV2|.
ASSPSMGNSPLH
>.|TRBJ2-3|TRBV18|TRBD1
ASSPQGASTDTQY
>.|TRBJ2-3|TRBV6-1|TRBD2
ATAGTSGVTDTQY
>few|TRBJ2-5|TRBV27|.
ASSATGFGETQY
>.|TRBJ2-5|TRBV7-6|TRBD2
ASTSWPSGGETQY
>.|TRBJ1-1|TRBV19|.
ASSILGSTTEAF
>.|TRBJ1-3|TRBV19|.
ASRVLGYSGNTIY
>.|TRBJ1-6|TRBV15|.
ATSRDLSTNSPLH
>.|TRBJ1-2|TRBV7-2|TRBD1
ASSPGTGGGYGYT
>.|TRBJ2-1|TRBV7-3|.
ASSLTPASSYNEQF
>.|TRBJ2-2|TRBV12-5|.
ASFPGELF
>.|TRBJ2-6|TRBV30|.
AWSKGASSGANVLT
>.|TRBJ2-1|TRBV6-4|TRBD2
ASRLAGFSYNEQF
>.|TRBJ1-1|TRBV20-1|.
RDGQVGF
>once|TRBJ2-1|TRBV11-1|TRBD1
ASSVNRGSYNEQF
>.|TRBJ1-2|TRBV27|.
ASSPEGVRVGYT
>.|TRBJ2-1|TRBV7-3|TRBD2
ASSPSGGRVWDEQF
>.|TRBJ2-7|TRBV18|.
ASSPGLVLGYEQY
>.|TRBJ2-7|TRBV2|TRBD1
ASRRDSSYEQY
>.|TRBJ2-3|TRBV28|TRBD2
ASSSTSASSTDTQY
>.|TRBJ2-7|TRBV7-9|.
ASSLSIAGEAYEQY
>.|TRBJ1-5|TRBV6-1|TRBD1
ASHYDRGSNQPQH
>.|TRBJ1-2|TRBV7-3|.
ASSSDSYGYT
>.|TRBJ2-7|TRBV19|TRBD1
ASSPDRVGYEQY
>.|TRBJ2-7|TRBV28|.
ASTSAQDEQY
>few|TRBJ2-2|TRBV5-1|.
ASSLVGGRVTGELF
>.|TRBJ1-6|TRBV4-1|.
ASSQYHPSSYNSPLH
>.|TRBJ1-1|TRBV2|.
ASSVRVNTEAF
>.|TRBJ2-7|TRBV28|TRBD2
ASSFYSGAYEQY
>once|TRBJ1-2|TRBV29-1|TRBD1
SVELVRPDRDGYT
>few|TRBJ2-7|TRBV9|.
ASSVGARDLYEQY
>.|TRBJ2-4|TRBV10-3|.
AISESSATKNIQY
>.|TRBJ1-5|TRBV6-5|TRBD1
ASSDREAQPQH
>.|TRBJ2-1|TRBV9|.
ASSVGGITNEQF
>.|TRBJ2-1|TRBV5-4|TRBD2
ASSRGTSGSMPEQF
>.|TRBJ2-7|TRBV27|.
ASSSGTNAYEQY
>.|TRBJ2-2|TRBV11-3|.
ASSASTGELF